The 4 T cell receptor beta chains below all came from one sample that was sequenced in a study of cytotoxic CD8 clonotypes in ibrutinib-treated CLL. Here immunoSEQ multiplex PCR was the method, and the copy in TCRdb shows in-frame clones only, minus some. This table holds over 150,000 clones, 72% found once. Here the sequenced sample was PBMCs, taken after 24 months of ibrutinib treatment. Every receptor here comes from a human donor with chronic lymphocytic leukemia.

This chain joins TRBV7-9 and TRBJ2-7; D possibly corresponds to TRBD2 (6 bases). Germline V gene data show CDR1 as SEHNR and CDR2 as FQNEAQ (reference sequence). The CDR3 covers 13 residues. V gave up 9 bases and J gave up 6 bases, with 18 bases separating them. The CDR3 region has the DNA TGTGCCAGTAAAAAGGGGACTCTCGGCGAGCAGTACTTC. Amino acid sequence: CASKKGTLGEQYF.

The chain joins TRBV30 to TRBJ2-1; perhaps TRBD2 as D (5 bases). The CDR3 sequence is 15 residues long. Trimming stripped 0 bases from V and 4 bases from J, with 13 bases between. Germline V lookup: CDR1 GTSNPN, CDR2 SVGIG (reference sequence). The CDR3 sequence is CAWSVGAEKYNEQFF. Here the CDR3 DNA reads TGTGCCTGGAGTGTAGGAGCGGAAAAATACAATGAGCAGTTCTTC.

The V gene is TRBV27, the J gene TRBJ2-4, with TRBD1 identical over 9 bases. This CDR3 has 15 amino acids. The V gene's germline CDR1 is MNHEY and CDR2 SMNVEV (reference sequence). V was clipped by 5 bases and J by 6 bases; unmatched bases: 8. The CDR3 DNA reads as TGTGCCAGCAGTCCGACGACAGGGGGAGGAAACATTCAGTACTTC. This encodes CASSPTTGGGNIQYF.

CDR3 nucleotide sequence: TGCGCCAGCAGCCGGGCGGTAGCTAGCAGGAGCTCCTACAATGAGCAGTTCTTC. Translating it yields CASSRAVASRSSYNEQFF. The chain links TRBV4-3 to TRBJ2-1; a weak D match, TRBD2 (5 bases). CDR3 length: 18 residues. Germline lookup yields CDR1 LGHNA and CDR2 YSLEER. V was cut by 4 bases and J by 0 bases, with 19 bases left in between.